Below, 10 T cell receptor beta chains from the same sample are listed, as sequenced in a study of OX40 agonist ivuxolimab in advanced cancers. Generated by immunoSEQ multiplex PCR, the TCRdb table keeps only in-frame clones and is missing some. The sample holds around 79,000 clones, around nine tenths seen once. This specimen was CD4+ or CD8+ T cells sorted from blood, taken in a trial of the OX40 agonist ivuxolimab. Receptors originate from an adult with an advanced solid tumor such as melanoma, head and neck, liver or kidney cancer.

This clone was detected only once. The chain combines TRBV30 with TRBJ1-3, with unresolved D. The germline V and J ends were trimmed by 0 bases and 0 bases, with 9 bases remaining between them. This CDR3 has 15 amino acids. CDR1 GTSNPN and CDR2 SVGIG come from the germline V gene (reference sequence). In DNA, the CDR3 is TGTGCCTGGAGTGTCCGCACGACCTCTGGAAACACCATATATTTT. Protein: CAWSVRTTSGNTIYF.

Here the CDR3 DNA reads TGTGCCAGCAGTTACCATGGCTACACCTTC. Translated: CASSYHGYTF. The rearrangement joins TRBV28 to TRBJ1-2; D not certain. Germline loops: CDR1 MDHEN, CDR2 SYDVKM. The CDR3 runs to 10 residues. Trimming stripped 4 bases from V and 6 bases from J, with 3 bases between.

CDR3 protein: CASSESPGTGSSPLHF. The CDR3, as DNA: TGTGCCAGCAGTGAATCACCCGGGACAGGGAGCTCACCCCTCCACTTT. The J gene is TRBJ1-6, the V gene TRBV7-2; the match to TRBD1 covers 9 bases. This CDR3 comprises 16 residues. The junction had 13 bases not matched to a gene; V was cut back by 6 bases and J by 10 bases. Germline-derived CDR1 and CDR2 are SGHTA and FQGNSA.

CDR3 coding DNA: TGTGCCAGCAGCTTATCCGACCTCAATACCTACGAGCAGTACTTC. Protein sequence: CASSLSDLNTYEQYF. V gene TRBV7-2 combines with J gene TRBJ2-7; no firm D call. This CDR3 is 15 amino acids long. Trimming pared 2 bases from V and 2 bases from J, leaving 13 bases between. Germline V CDR1 and CDR2: SGHTA, FQGNSA.

The chain employs TRBV7-9 and TRBJ1-2; D remains unclear. This CDR3 is 12 amino acids long. V shed 1 base and J shed 8 bases, with 8 bases lying between them. Germline loops: CDR1 SEHNR, CDR2 FQNEAQ (reference sequence). The CDR3 loop reads CASSLDSAGYTF. The CDR3 DNA is TGTGCCAGCAGCTTAGACAGCGCAGGCTACACCTTC.

As to this clone: The same CDR3 is also encoded by other DNA sequences in this sample. The V gene is TRBV18, the J gene TRBJ1-1, with TRBD1 identical over 10 bases. Trimming took 6 bases from V and 5 from J; bases not matched to a gene: 6. The CDR3 has 14 residues. CDR1 and CDR2 (germline): KGHSH, LQKENI. The CDR3 sequence: CASSPGTGVTEAFF. CDR3 nucleotides: TGTGCCAGCTCCCCCGGGACAGGGGTGACTGAAGCTTTCTTT.

The gene calls are TRBV15 and TRBJ2-1, with a tentative D call TRBD1 (6 bases). V was shortened by 5 bases and J by 4 bases, with 15 bases between the two germline ends. The V gene's germline CDR1 is LNHNV and CDR2 YYDKDF (reference sequence). CDR3 size: 15 residues. The CDR3 region has the DNA TGTGCCACCAGCGGGGGCCGAGCAATGTACAATGAGCAGTTCTTC. Amino acid sequence: CATSGGRAMYNEQFF.

This clone has just one count. The chain is built from TRBV5-4 and TRBJ1-3, with D possibly matching TRBD1 (5 bases). The CDR3 spans 17 residues. Germline V gene sequence: CDR1 SGHNT, CDR2 YYREEE (reference sequence). With 4 bases removed from V and 0 bases from J, the gap between germline ends came to 17 bases. The CDR3 DNA reads TGTGCCAGCAGCCTGGATCCGGGACGGAACTCTGGAAACACCATATATTTT. It encodes CASSLDPGRNSGNTIYF.

This clone appeared a single time. The rearrangement uses TRBV5-1 and TRBJ2-7, with D uncertain. The V end lost 4 bases, the J end lost 6 bases, and 17 bases lay between the germline ends. The CDR3 consists of 14 residues. Germline assignment: CDR1 SGHRS and CDR2 YFSETQ. The CDR3: CASSKDGPGLEQYF. The CDR3 nucleotides read TGCGCCAGCAGCAAGGACGGACCGGGCCTCGAGCAGTACTTC.

The V call is TRBV18, the J call TRBJ2-4, with unresolved D. CDR1 is KGHSH, CDR2 LQKENI, per germline. V was shortened by 2 bases and J by 10 bases, with 15 bases between the two germline ends. The CDR3 spans 14 residues. The CDR3 loop is CASSPGRPPSIQYF. The CDR3 nucleotides read TGTGCCAGCTCACCAGGAAGGCCGCCAAGTATTCAGTACTTC.